Below are 9 T cell receptor beta chains sequenced from a single sample in a study of T cells in localized non-small cell lung cancer. This table comes from immunoSEQ multiplex PCR, and its TCRdb copy is limited to in-frame clones, with some not included. The sample includes more than 50,000 clones, about 85% of them seen just once. The material sequenced was peripheral blood, taken before any cancer treatment. The receptors come from a female donor older than 55 with stage II squamous cell lung carcinoma.

There are a few counts of this clone. The gene calls are TRBV7-8 and TRBJ1-5, with unresolved D. This CDR3 is 16 amino acids long. V was clipped by 1 base and J by 0 bases, with 10 bases between them. Germline lookup yields CDR1 SGHVS and CDR2 FQNEAQ. The CDR3 loop is CASSLGLRGSNQPQHF. CDR3 nucleotide sequence: TGTGCCAGCAGCTTAGGGCTTCGCGGTAGCAATCAGCCCCAGCATTTT. Full variable domain (missing parts from reference TRBV7-8 and TRBJ1-5): GAGVSQSPRYKVAKRGQDVALRCDPISGHVSLFWYQQALGQGPEFLTYFQNEAQLDKSGLPSDRFFAERPEGSVSTLKIQRTQQEDSAVYLCASSLGLRGSNQPQHFGDGTRLSIL.

The chain links TRBV4-1 to TRBJ1-5, with D perhaps TRBD1 (5 bases). Trimming pared 0 bases from V and 0 bases from J, leaving 12 bases between. Germline V gene sequence: CDR1 MGHRA, CDR2 YSYEKL. CDR3 size: 17 residues. Here the CDR3 DNA reads TGCGCCAGCAGCCAAGAGGCCGGGGCCTATAGCAATCAGCCCCAGCATTTT. Translating gives CASSQEAGAYSNQPQHF.

The V call is TRBV6-5, the J call TRBJ1-1; D unclear. Germline V lookup: CDR1 MNHEY, CDR2 SVGAGI. The CDR3 has 11 residues. Trimming took 2 bases from V and 10 from J, leaving 8 bases between them. CDR3 nucleotides: TGTGCCAGCAGTTACCTTGGTTCAGCTTTCTTT. Protein product: CASSYLGSAFF.

J is TRBJ1-2 and V is TRBV9; no clear D. The length of the CDR3 is 15 residues. Germline CDR1 and CDR2: SGDLS and YYNGEE. V was shortened by 0 bases and J by 2 bases, with 11 bases between the two germline ends. Here the CDR3 reads CASSVEGGNNYGYTF. The CDR3 nucleotides are TGTGCCAGCAGCGTAGAGGGAGGGAACAACTATGGCTACACCTTC.

The chain joins TRBV19 to TRBJ1-1; D gene ambiguous. Deletions cut 5 bases from V and 1 base from J, with 8 bases between. The CDR3 length is 13 residues. Germline V lookup: CDR1 LNHDA, CDR2 SQIVND (reference sequence). This CDR3 reads CASSLGSNTEAFF. In nucleotides, the CDR3 is TGTGCCAGTAGTCTCGGATCGAACACTGAAGCTTTCTTT.

This clone was observed a handful of times. CDR3 amino acids: CSVVRGGGETQYF. For the CDR3, the DNA is TGCAGCGTTGTTCGGGGGGGCGGAGAGACCCAGTACTTC. This chain joins TRBV29-1 and TRBJ2-5, with TRBD2 identical over 8 bases. The CDR3 has 13 residues. The J segment lost 4 bases and the V segment lost 4 bases, leaving 5 bases of the junction unmatched. CDR1 and CDR2 from the germline V gene are SQVTM and ANQGSEA.

V usage is TRBV6-6 and J usage is TRBJ1-1; D gene uncertain. Between the trimmed V and J ends, which lost 3 bases and 4 bases, there was a span of 9 bases. The CDR3 is made up of 13 amino acids. In germline, CDR1 is MNHNY, CDR2 SVGAGI (reference sequence). The CDR3 DNA sequence: TGTGCCAGCAGTTATGTAAAAGGCACTGAAGCTTTCTTT. Its protein product is CASSYVKGTEAFF.

A single count supports this clone. The chain uses TRBV18 and TRBJ1-1; 7 bases are shared with TRBD1. Germline assignment: CDR1 KGHSH and CDR2 LQKENI. CDR3 length: 12 residues. Trimming took 3 bases from V and 5 from J; bases not matched to a gene: 0. The CDR3 here is CASSPGQTEAFF. The DNA for the CDR3 is TGTGCCAGCTCACCGGGACAGACTGAAGCTTTCTTT.

The rearrangement joins TRBV29-1 to TRBJ2-5; perhaps D is TRBD1 or TRBD2 (5 bases each). With 5 bases removed from V and 0 bases from J, the gap between germline ends came to 16 bases. The germline V gene has CDR1 SQVTM and CDR2 ANQGSEA. The CDR3 length is 15 residues. CDR3 protein: CSVKGDSTNQETQYF. CDR3 sequence (DNA): TGCAGCGTTAAGGGAGACAGTACCAACCAAGAGACCCAGTACTTC.